The 10 T cell receptor beta chains below come from one sample, sequenced in a study of blood T cell repertoires in COVID-19. The method was immunoSEQ multiplex PCR; TCRdb's version includes in-frame clones alone and lacks a portion of them. The sample holds a few hundred thousand clones, approximately 90% seen once. Sequences were obtained from PBMCs or T cells enriched from blood (not recorded which). The receptor set was obtained from a man aged 18 to 30 who had recovered from COVID-19.

CDR3 loop: CASRRSARSNTEAFF. Here the CDR3 DNA reads TGTGCCAGTAGACGATCAGCCAGGTCGAACACTGAAGCTTTCTTT. The chain links TRBV19 to TRBJ1-1; no firm D call. The germline V gene has CDR1 LNHDA and CDR2 SQIVND (reference sequence). Trimming pared 6 bases from V and 1 base from J, leaving 15 bases between. The CDR3 contains 15 residues.

The CDR3 is CATNRGRFYNSPLHF. CDR3 DNA: TGTGCCACAAACAGGGGGCGCTTCTACAATTCACCCCTCCACTTT. The J gene is TRBJ1-6, the V gene TRBV19; 9 positions agree with TRBD1. Germline CDR1 is LNHDA and CDR2 is SQIVND (reference sequence). The V segment lost 10 bases and the J segment 7 bases; nucleotides outside the gene matches: 11. There are 15 residues in the CDR3.

V and J are TRBV7-2 and TRBJ2-1; TRBD1 agrees at 7 bases. CDR1 is SGHTA and CDR2 is FQGNSA in the germline V gene. V trimming: 5 bases; J trimming: 4 bases; junction bases outside the gene matches: 11. This CDR3 comprises 16 residues. CDR3 amino acids: CASSPDRDRAYNEQFF. The DNA of the CDR3 is TGTGCCAGCAGCCCAGACCGAGACAGGGCTTACAATGAGCAGTTCTTC.

V and J are TRBV28 and TRBJ2-1; 7 positions agree with TRBD1. The CDR3 sequence is 14 residues long. Germline-derived CDR1 and CDR2 are MDHEN and SYDVKM. Trimming took 7 bases from V and 2 from J; bases not matched to a gene: 5. The CDR3 region is CASNPGQAYNEQFF. The CDR3 DNA reads as TGTGCCAGCAACCCTGGACAGGCCTACAATGAGCAGTTCTTC.

The chain joins TRBV12-3 or TRBV12-4 to TRBJ2-1; D is perhaps TRBD1 (5 bases). The V end lost 3 bases, the J end lost 3 bases, and 6 bases lay between the germline ends. CDR3 size: 13 residues. The CDR3 loop reads CASSLDNYNEQFF. CDR3 sequence (DNA): TGTGCCAGCAGTTTGGACAACTACAATGAGCAGTTCTTC.

The chain carries TRBV6-5 and TRBJ1-2; D remains ambiguous. V shed 5 bases and J shed 4 bases, with 17 bases lying between them. CDR3 length: 15 residues. CDR1 and CDR2 (germline): MNHEY, SVGAGI. CDR3 sequence: CASSLVERSSYGYTF. CDR3 nucleotides: TGTGCCAGCAGTCTGGTGGAGCGATCAAGCTATGGCTACACCTTC.

This chain uses TRBV20-1 with TRBJ1-2; D is ambiguous. This CDR3 contains 12 residues. CDR1 is DFQATT, CDR2 SNEGSKA, per germline (reference sequence). Trimming left V 3 bases short and J 3 bases short, with 8 bases between. The CDR3 DNA sequence: TGCAGTGCTAGTCCGAGCGACTATGGCTACACCTTC. Protein product: CSASPSDYGYTF.

This clone was seen a handful of times. The chain employs TRBV4-2 and TRBJ2-1, with 7 positions matching TRBD2. The CDR3 length is 15 residues. CDR1 and CDR2 from the germline V gene are LGHNA and YNFKEQ. V lost 1 base and J lost 4; bases outside the gene matches: 4. The CDR3 nucleotides are TGTGCCAGCAGCCAAGGGGCTAGCGGATACAATGAGCAGTTCTTC. Protein sequence: CASSQGASGYNEQFF.

There are a few counts of this clone. The chain carries TRBV6-5 and TRBJ2-1; D perhaps matches TRBD2 (6 bases). V was pared by 7 bases and J by 6 bases, with 13 bases between. Germline assignment: CDR1 MNHEY and CDR2 SVGAGI. CDR3 length: 13 residues. This CDR3 reads CASNRDLFNEQFF. In DNA form, the CDR3 reads TGTGCCAGCAACCGGGACTTATTCAATGAGCAGTTCTTC.

This chain connects TRBV12-3 or TRBV12-4 to TRBJ2-1; tentatively, D is TRBD2 (6 bases). The V end lost 4 bases, the J end lost 7 bases, and 11 bases lay between the germline ends. The CDR3 spans 13 residues. CDR3 coding DNA: TGTGCCAGCAGTTCCCATCTAGCGAATGAGCAGTTCTTC. Its protein product is CASSSHLANEQFF.